One sample yielded the 27 T cell receptor beta chains listed below, sequenced in a study of CD8+ T cells in alopecia areata. Treatment described: oral pan-JAK inhibitor, 5-10 mg twice daily. The sequencing template was cDNA reverse transcribed from extracted RNA. Sequenced by immunoSEQ multiplex PCR; TCRdb stores in-frame clones only, minus some. The sample has 270,000 or so clones; about three fifths are singletons. The source material was CD4+ T cells sorted from blood, sampled at week 24, from a patient treated with tofacitinib. These receptors all stem from a human donor with alopecia areata.

The rearrangement uses TRBV29-1 and TRBJ1-1; no firm D call. This CDR3 spans 14 amino acids. Germline CDR1 SQVTM, CDR2 ANQGSEA. Trimming removed 6 bases at V and 4 bases at J, with 18 bases between. This CDR3 is CSVATRQARTEAFF. DNA for the CDR3: TGCAGCGTCGCTACCCGGCAGGCACGCACTGAAGCTTTCTTT.

V gene TRBV28 combines with J gene TRBJ2-5, with 7 bases identical to TRBD1. This CDR3 is 13 amino acids long. Germline CDR1 reads MDHEN; CDR2 reads SYDVKM. V was pared by 9 bases and J by 1 base, with 5 bases of the junction left unmatched. CDR3 in amino acids: CASSRTGQETQYF. CDR3 DNA: TGTGCCAGTTCCCGGACAGGCCAAGAGACCCAGTACTTC.

The gene calls are TRBV13 and TRBJ2-3, with a tentative D call TRBD2 (6 bases). The CDR3 loop spans 16 amino acids. Between the trimmed V and J ends, which lost 5 bases and 1 base, there was a span of 16 bases. Germline CDR1 and CDR2: PRHDT and FYEKMQ (reference sequence). This chain's CDR3 is CASSPPIWRGTDTQYF. DNA for the CDR3: TGTGCCAGCAGCCCGCCGATTTGGAGGGGCACAGATACGCAGTATTTT. The entire variable domain, with the rest obtained from reference TRBV13 and TRBJ2-3, is as follows: AAGVIQSPRHLIKEKRETATLKCYPIPRHDTVYWYQQGPGQDPQFLISFYEKMQSDKGSIPDRFSAQQFSDYHSELNMSSLELGDSALYFCASSPPIWRGTDTQYFGPGTRLTVL.

The J gene is TRBJ2-7, the V gene TRBV4-3; TRBD1 aligns across 8 bases. The V segment lost 3 bases and the J segment 1 base; nucleotides outside the gene matches: 2. CDR1 and CDR2 (germline): LGHNA, YSLEER. The CDR3 is 14 residues long. The CDR3 spells CASSHRTGSYEQYF. The CDR3 DNA follows: TGCGCCAGCAGCCATCGGACAGGGTCCTACGAGCAGTACTTC.

J is TRBJ2-3 and V is TRBV7-2, with 9 bases fitting TRBD2. The CDR3 spans 15 residues. Germline-derived CDR1 and CDR2 are SGHTA and FQGNSA. V dropped 4 bases and J dropped 6; count of bases not matched to a gene: 8. For the CDR3, the DNA is TGTGCCAGCAGCTCACCGGGACTAGCTGCGGATACGCAGTATTTT. Protein: CASSSPGLAADTQYF.

The table lists this clone with a few counts. The CDR3 sequence: CSAGGLYTGELFF. The CDR3 DNA reads TGCAGCGCTGGGGGACTCTACACCGGGGAGCTGTTTTTT. The rearrangement joins TRBV29-1 to TRBJ2-2, with D perhaps TRBD2 (6 bases). The V gene's germline CDR1 is SQVTM and CDR2 ANQGSEA. Trimming removed 7 bases at V and 3 bases at J, with 12 bases between. CDR3 length: 13 residues.

This chain links TRBV25-1 with TRBJ1-3; tentatively, D is TRBD1 (6 bases). The CDR3 is 15 residues long. Germline V gene lookup returns CDR1 MGHDK and CDR2 SYGVNS. V was trimmed by 6 bases and J by 0 bases, leaving 12 bases between them. CDR3 DNA sequence: TGTGCCAGCAGCGGAGGACAGATCTCTGGAAACACCATATATTTT. It specifies CASSGGQISGNTIYF.

This clone was seen more than once but under ten times. The gene calls are TRBV4-1 and TRBJ2-2; the D is unclear. V was trimmed by 6 bases and J by 1 base, leaving 6 bases between them. This CDR3 comprises 13 residues. The germline V gene encodes CDR1 MGHRA and CDR2 YSYEKL. In DNA form, the CDR3 reads TGCGCCAGCAGGGACCTGAACACCGGGGAGCTGTTTTTT. It codes for CASRDLNTGELFF.

This chain links TRBV30 with TRBJ1-5; D call uncertain. There are 14 residues in the CDR3. With 4 bases removed from V and 3 bases from J, the gap between germline ends came to 13 bases. Germline assignment: CDR1 GTSNPN and CDR2 SVGIG (reference sequence). CDR3 nucleotide sequence: TGTGCCTGGAACCCCCCGGGCCCCAATCAGCCCCAGCATTTT. Amino acids: CAWNPPGPNQPQHF.

Only a few counts were recorded for this clone. The rearrangement links TRBV4-1 to TRBJ2-3, with 11 bases that match TRBD2. Germline V gene data show CDR1 as MGHRA and CDR2 as YSYEKL. V was clipped by 4 bases and J by 2 bases; unmatched bases: 8. The CDR3 spans 17 residues. CDR3 in amino acids: CASSPRLAGSSTDTQYF. CDR3 DNA sequence: TGCGCCAGCAGCCCTAGACTAGCGGGGTCTTCCACAGATACGCAGTATTTT.

This clone has more than one count but fewer than ten. V gene TRBV30 combines with J gene TRBJ2-7; 9 nucleotides agree with TRBD1. V lost 0 bases to trimming and J lost 6 bases; unmatched junction nucleotides: 6. CDR3 length: 14 amino acids. The germline V gene encodes CDR1 GTSNPN and CDR2 SVGIG (reference sequence). CDR3 bases: TGTGCCTGGAGTGTAGGACAGGGGATTCGCGAGCAGTACTTC. Translated: CAWSVGQGIREQYF.

V is TRBV7-9 and J is TRBJ2-1; TRBD1 is a possible D gene (5 bases). The germline gives CDR1 SEHNR, CDR2 FQNEAQ (reference sequence). The V and J ends lost 2 bases and 6 bases respectively, with 8 bases between them. The CDR3 extends over 13 amino acids. The DNA of the CDR3 is TGTGCCAGCAGCTTACTCAGGGCCAATGAGCAGTTCTTC. This encodes CASSLLRANEQFF.

A few counts support this clone. V usage is TRBV2 and J usage is TRBJ1-5, with D possibly matching TRBD1 (5 bases). Germline V gene data show CDR1 as SNHLY and CDR2 as FYNNEI. The germline V and J ends were trimmed by 2 bases and 7 bases, with 12 bases remaining between them. The CDR3 loop spans 14 amino acids. The chain's CDR3 is CASSEWDPIQPQHF. The CDR3 coding sequence is TGTGCCAGCAGTGAATGGGACCCAATCCAGCCCCAGCATTTT.

This chain uses TRBV7-2 with TRBJ1-2; D is unclear. V dropped 6 bases and J dropped 5 bases, with 13 bases sitting between them. CDR1 and CDR2 from the germline V gene are SGHTA and FQGNSA. The CDR3 is made up of 13 amino acids. The CDR3 DNA reads TGTGCCAGCAGGGTCCCCTTACGATATGGCTACACCTTC. Its protein product is CASRVPLRYGYTF.

This chain joins TRBV30 and TRBJ1-2; 8 nucleotides agree with TRBD1. The V and J ends lost 4 bases and 5 bases, in that order; junction bases with no gene match: 9. The length of the CDR3 is 14 residues. Looked up from germline, CDR1 is GTSNPN and CDR2 is SVGIG (reference sequence). As DNA, the CDR3 is TGTGCCTGGAACTGGGACAGGCTCTCTTATGGCTACACCTTC. Its protein product is CAWNWDRLSYGYTF.

CDR3 bases: TGTGCCAGCAGTTACCTAGTAATCACAGATACGCAGTATTTT. Translation gives CASSYLVITDTQYF. The chain joins TRBV6-6 to TRBJ2-3; unclear D gene. The CDR3 is made up of 14 amino acids. Germline V gene lookup returns CDR1 MNHNY and CDR2 SVGAGI (reference sequence). V was trimmed by 2 bases and J by 2 bases, leaving 8 bases between them.

This clone was observed a single time. This sequence joins TRBV30 and TRBJ1-1; a possible D gene is TRBD1 (5 bases). The germline V and J ends were trimmed by 2 bases and 4 bases, with 14 bases remaining between them. The CDR3 consists of 14 residues. Per germline, CDR1 GTSNPN and CDR2 SVGIG (reference sequence). Here the CDR3 DNA reads TGTGCCTGGAGTCTGGGACCGGGTGCCACTGAAGCTTTCTTT. This gives the protein CAWSLGPGATEAFF.

The chain couples TRBV5-6 to TRBJ1-1; D is unresolved. This CDR3 has 14 residues. V lost 2 bases, J lost 2 bases, and 10 bases lay in between. CDR1 is SGHDT, CDR2 YYEEEE, per germline. CDR3 sequence: CASSFPGLNTEAFF. In DNA, the CDR3 is TGTGCCAGCAGCTTCCCAGGCCTTAACACTGAAGCTTTCTTT.

The rearrangement uses TRBV6-1 and TRBJ1-2; D unclear. Trimming cost V 2 bases and J 6 bases, with 10 bases left between them. The CDR3 length is 13 residues. Germline V lookup: CDR1 MNHNS, CDR2 SASEGT. This chain's CDR3 is CASSELDADGYTF. The CDR3, as DNA: TGTGCCAGCAGTGAACTGGACGCTGATGGCTACACCTTC.

The sample holds one count of this clone. This sequence joins TRBV10-3 and TRBJ2-3; 13 bases line up with TRBD2. This CDR3 spans 16 amino acids. Germline lookup yields CDR1 ENHRY and CDR2 SYGVKD. Trimming at V came to 4 bases and at J to 1 base, leaving 2 bases not matched to a gene. The CDR3 DNA reads as TGTGCCATCAGTGGGACTAGCGGGGGACGCACAGATACGCAGTATTTT. Protein product: CAISGTSGGRTDTQYF.

About this clone: The identical CDR3 is also encoded by other nucleotide sequences in the sample. CDR3 protein: CASSSPGQGAYEQYF. The DNA of the CDR3 is TGTGCCAGCAGCTCTCCCGGACAGGGGGCCTACGAGCAGTACTTC. The chain is built from TRBV28 and TRBJ2-7, with 10 bases that match TRBD1. Germline V gene lookup returns CDR1 MDHEN and CDR2 SYDVKM. V was clipped by 6 bases and J by 2 bases; unmatched bases: 7. The CDR3 has 15 amino acids.

The rearrangement joins TRBV7-2 to TRBJ2-7; 8 bases fit TRBD2. V shed 6 bases and J 5 bases; nucleotides not matched to a gene: 12. Germline loops: CDR1 SGHTA, CDR2 FQGNSA. The length of the CDR3 is 15 residues. CDR3 in amino acids: CASRRTVAGSDEQYF. CDR3 coding DNA: TGTGCCAGCAGACGAACAGTAGCGGGGTCGGACGAGCAGTACTTC.

The chain joins TRBV19 to TRBJ1-1; D remains unclear. V lost 10 bases, J lost 2 bases, and 17 bases lay in between. The CDR3 is 14 residues long. Per the germline V gene, CDR1 is LNHDA and CDR2 is SQIVND (reference sequence). The CDR3 bases are TGTGCCACCACCCAGAGACTAGAAAACACTGAAGCTTTCTTT. This encodes CATTQRLENTEAFF.

The chain uses TRBV9 and TRBJ2-7; 8 nucleotides line up with TRBD1. Germline CDR1 reads SGDLS; CDR2 reads YYNGEE. The CDR3 totals 14 residues. Trimming removed 4 bases from V and 2 bases from J; junction bases left unmatched: 5. The CDR3 DNA is TGTGCCAGCAGCCCCGGACAGGGAGCCTACGAGCAGTACTTC. It is translated as CASSPGQGAYEQYF.

The V call is TRBV20-1, the J call TRBJ2-5; a weak D match, TRBD2 (5 bases). V lost 2 bases and J lost 9, with 10 bases in between. Per the germline V gene, CDR1 is DFQATT and CDR2 is SNEGSKA (reference sequence). The length of the CDR3 is 11 residues. CDR3: CSARLTGAQYF. The CDR3 DNA sequence: TGCAGTGCTAGACTGACCGGGGCCCAGTACTTC.

This chain joins TRBV9 and TRBJ2-3; 11 bases align to TRBD2. This CDR3 has 15 residues. Looked up from germline, CDR1 is SGDLS and CDR2 is YYNGEE. J lost 5 bases, V lost 2 bases, and 4 bases had no gene match. CDR3 loop: CASSVKTSGVDTQYF. CDR3 sequence (DNA): TGTGCCAGCAGCGTCAAGACTAGCGGGGTAGATACGCAGTATTTT.

The J gene is TRBJ2-3, the V gene TRBV10-3; D might be TRBD1 or TRBD2, each matching 6 bases. The CDR3 totals 15 residues. Germline CDR1 is ENHRY and CDR2 is SYGVKD. V was cut by 0 bases and J by 6 bases, with 13 bases left in between. The CDR3 sequence: CAISESTGAGDTQYF. The CDR3 bases are TGTGCCATCAGTGAGTCGACGGGGGCTGGTGATACGCAGTATTTT.